This T cell receptor (beta chain) was recorded in a study of STAT5B mutations in CD4+ large granular lymphocyte leukemia. Trimming removed 5 bases from V and 2 bases from J; junction bases left unmatched: 8. The CDR3 sequence is 16 residues long. Germline V gene lookup returns CDR1 SGDLS and CDR2 YYNGEE. The table came from immunoSEQ multiplex PCR; TCRdb's copy has only in-frame clones and leaves some out. Among about 26,000 clones, 81% were seen once, and the ten largest hold 0.33%. The rearrangement joins TRBV9 to TRBJ2-3; 10 bases fit TRBD2. The sequenced sample consisted of CD4+ T cells from blood buffy coats. This sequence was found in a human donor in good health. The CDR3 DNA sequence: TGTGCCAGCAGTCCAAGGACTAGCGGATTCACAGATACGCAGTATTTT. It specifies CASSPRTSGFTDTQYF.